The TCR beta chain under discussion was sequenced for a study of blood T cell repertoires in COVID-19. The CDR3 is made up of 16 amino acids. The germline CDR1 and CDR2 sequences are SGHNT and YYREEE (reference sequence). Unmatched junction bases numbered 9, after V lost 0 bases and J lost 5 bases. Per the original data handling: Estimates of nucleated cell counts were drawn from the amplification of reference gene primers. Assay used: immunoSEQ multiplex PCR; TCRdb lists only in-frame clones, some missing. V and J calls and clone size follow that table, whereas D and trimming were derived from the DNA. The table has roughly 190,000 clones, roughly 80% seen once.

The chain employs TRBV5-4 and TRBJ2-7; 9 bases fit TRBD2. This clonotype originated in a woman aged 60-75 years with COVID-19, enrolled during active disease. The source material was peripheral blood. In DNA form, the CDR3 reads TGTGCCAGCAGCTTGGCGGGGCGGGGGGGAACCCACGAGCAGTACTTC. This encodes CASSLAGRGGTHEQYF.